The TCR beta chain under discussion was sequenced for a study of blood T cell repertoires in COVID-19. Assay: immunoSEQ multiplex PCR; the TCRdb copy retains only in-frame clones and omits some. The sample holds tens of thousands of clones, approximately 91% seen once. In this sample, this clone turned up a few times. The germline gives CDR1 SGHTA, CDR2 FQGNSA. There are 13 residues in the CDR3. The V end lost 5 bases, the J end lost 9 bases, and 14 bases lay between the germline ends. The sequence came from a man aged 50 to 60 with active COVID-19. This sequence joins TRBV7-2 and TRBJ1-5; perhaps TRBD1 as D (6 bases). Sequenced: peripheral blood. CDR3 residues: CASSPDRVTPQHF. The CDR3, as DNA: TGTGCCAGCAGCCCGGACAGAGTGACGCCCCAGCATTTT. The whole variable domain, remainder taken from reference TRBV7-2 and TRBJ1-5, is GAGVSQSPSNKVTEKGKDVELRCDPISGHTALYWYRQSLGQGLEFLIYFQGNSAPDKSGLPSDRFSAERTGGSVSTLTIQRTQQEDSAVYLCASSPDRVTPQHFGDGTRLSIL.